This T cell receptor (beta chain) came from a study of identical twins. J was trimmed by 0 bases and V by 5 bases; bases with no gene match: 5. CDR3 length equals 14 residues. Germline CDR1 and CDR2: DFQATT and SNEGSKA (reference sequence). TCRdb recomputed calls from the 5' RACE reads with MiXCR, one row per CDR3 protein. Among roughly 690,000 distinct CDR3 sequences listed, around 6% were seen once. This clonotype was seen ten or more times. V is TRBV20-1 and J is TRBJ2-3, with TRBD1 matching 7 bases. The receptor's source is a man between 18 and 29 years old in good health. The specimen was naive T cells sorted from blood. The CDR3: CSADRVGSTDTQYF. Here the CDR3 DNA reads TGCAGTGCTGACAGGGTAGGGAGCACAGATACGCAGTATTTT.